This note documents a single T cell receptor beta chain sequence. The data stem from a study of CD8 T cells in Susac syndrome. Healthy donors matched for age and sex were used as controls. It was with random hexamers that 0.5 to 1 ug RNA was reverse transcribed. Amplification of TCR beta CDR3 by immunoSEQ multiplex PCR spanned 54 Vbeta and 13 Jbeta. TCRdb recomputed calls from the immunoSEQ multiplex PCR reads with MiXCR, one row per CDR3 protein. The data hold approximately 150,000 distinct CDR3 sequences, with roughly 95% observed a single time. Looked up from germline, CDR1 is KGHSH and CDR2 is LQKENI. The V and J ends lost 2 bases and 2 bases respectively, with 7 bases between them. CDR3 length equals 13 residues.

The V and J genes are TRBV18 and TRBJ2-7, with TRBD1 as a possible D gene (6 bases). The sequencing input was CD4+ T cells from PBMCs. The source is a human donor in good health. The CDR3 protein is CASSPGGPYEQYF. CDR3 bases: TGTGCCAGCTCACCAGGGGGCCCCTACGAGCAGTACTTC.